Each of the 12 T cell receptor beta chains below was sequenced from the same sample in a study of T cell clusters in autoimmune cytopenias. Roughly 38,000 genome equivalents of blood DNA were amplified for TRB. Multiplex touch-down PCR amplified TRB using TRB-A and TRB-B pools in one tube. With the multiplex PCR reads reprocessed, TCRdb shows one record per CDR3 protein and no DNA. Its table lists around 7,500 distinct CDR3 sequences. These records were also assigned to another study, of T cell repertoires in aging, cancer and after chemotherapy.

The sequencing input was peripheral blood. All receptors come from a human donor with an autoimmune cytopenia or autoimmune hepatitis (not recorded which).

The rearrangement joins TRBV5-1 to TRBJ2-7. The germline CDR1 and CDR2 sequences are SGHRS and YFSETQ. This CDR3 has 11 amino acids. CDR3 amino acids: CASSLGPEQYF.

This chain connects TRBV24-1 to TRBJ1-2. The CDR3 runs 14 residues. Germline CDR1 KGHDR, CDR2 SFDVKD. The CDR3: CATRVRKPLYGYTF.

This chain uses TRBV7-9 with TRBJ2-3. Per the germline V gene, CDR1 is SEHNR and CDR2 is FQNEAQ (reference sequence). The CDR3 runs 15 residues. The CDR3 loop reads CASSFDFRRTDTQYF. The variable domain in full, with the rest retrieved from reference TRBV7-9 and TRBJ2-3, is DTGVSQNPRHKITKRGQNVTFRCDPISEHNRLYWYRQTLGQGPEFLTYFQNEAQLEKSRLLSDRFSAERPKGSFSTLEIQRTEQGDSAMYLCASSFDFRRTDTQYFGPGTRLTVL.

This rearrangement joins TRBV11-1 to TRBJ2-7. The CDR3 is 14 amino acids. Germline V gives CDR1 SGHAT, CDR2 FQDESV (reference sequence). CDR3 sequence: CASSPDRITYEQYF. The full variable domain, with the rest looked up from reference TRBV11-1 and TRBJ2-7, is EAEVAQSPRYKITEKSQAVAFWCDPISGHATLYWYRQILGQGPELLVQFQDESVVDDSQLPKDRFSAERLKGVDSTLKIQPAELGDSAMYLCASSPDRITYEQYFGPGTRLTVT.

This chain joins TRBV5-5 and TRBJ1-1. CDR3 length equals 12 residues. In germline, CDR1 is SGHKS, CDR2 YYEKEE (reference sequence). CDR3 sequence: CASSLALAVAFF. The whole variable domain, remainder taken from reference TRBV5-5 and TRBJ1-1, is DAGVTQSPTHLIKTRGQQVTLRCSPISGHKSVSWYQQVLGQGPQFIFQYYEKEERGRGNFPDRFSARQFPNYSSELNVNALLLGDSALYLCASSLALAVAFFGQGTRLTVV.

This clonotype ranks as medium-sized (0.01 to 0.1%) in terms of frequency. The chain recombines TRBV7-2 with TRBJ2-7. CDR1 and CDR2 from the germline V gene are SGHTA and FQGNSA. This CDR3 spans 15 amino acids. This CDR3 reads CASSLASYTLHEQYF. Based on the CDR3 plus reference TRBV7-2 and TRBJ2-7, the full variable domain is GAGVSQSPSNKVTEKGKDVELRCDPISGHTALYWYRQSLGQGLEFLIYFQGNSAPDKSGLPSDRFSAERTGGSVSTLTIQRTQQEDSAVYLCASSLASYTLHEQYFGPGTRLTVT.

The chain couples TRBV29-1 to TRBJ1-2; TCRdb's assignment of TRBD1 cannot be checked, as there is no DNA. From germline, CDR1 is SQVTM and CDR2 ANQGSEA. This CDR3 is built from 14 residues. CDR3 sequence: CSAQGAPQTYGYTF.

According to its frequency, this clonotype is medium-sized (0.01 to 0.1%). This chain joins TRBV12-3 or TRBV12-4 and TRBJ2-3. This CDR3 is 11 amino acids long. Here the CDR3 reads CASSSWDTQYF.

V gene TRBV10-1 combines with J gene TRBJ2-7; as DNA is missing, the TRBD1 call by TCRdb cannot be tested. CDR1 is WNHNN and CDR2 is SYGVQD in the germline V gene (reference sequence). There are 15 residues in the CDR3. The CDR3 here is CASSGRDRGPVEQYF.

This clonotype is called medium-sized based on its frequency. The chain combines TRBV29-1 with TRBJ1-2; checking the TCRdb D call of TRBD1 is not possible without DNA. This CDR3 has 15 residues. Germline CDR1 reads SQVTM; CDR2 reads ANQGSEA. The CDR3 spells CSVENLNRGSYGYTF.

V gene TRBV6-1 combines with J gene TRBJ1-2; the D call from TCRdb, TRBD1, cannot be confirmed without DNA. Germline CDR1 is MNHNS and CDR2 is SASEGT. There are 13 residues in the CDR3. The CDR3 reads CASKTTGENGYTF.

By frequency, this clonotype is medium-sized (0.01 to 0.1%). This sequence joins TRBV30 and TRBJ1-3. The CDR3 consists of 14 residues. Germline CDR1 GTSNPN, CDR2 SVGIG (reference sequence). The CDR3 loop reads CAWREQGNGNTIYF.